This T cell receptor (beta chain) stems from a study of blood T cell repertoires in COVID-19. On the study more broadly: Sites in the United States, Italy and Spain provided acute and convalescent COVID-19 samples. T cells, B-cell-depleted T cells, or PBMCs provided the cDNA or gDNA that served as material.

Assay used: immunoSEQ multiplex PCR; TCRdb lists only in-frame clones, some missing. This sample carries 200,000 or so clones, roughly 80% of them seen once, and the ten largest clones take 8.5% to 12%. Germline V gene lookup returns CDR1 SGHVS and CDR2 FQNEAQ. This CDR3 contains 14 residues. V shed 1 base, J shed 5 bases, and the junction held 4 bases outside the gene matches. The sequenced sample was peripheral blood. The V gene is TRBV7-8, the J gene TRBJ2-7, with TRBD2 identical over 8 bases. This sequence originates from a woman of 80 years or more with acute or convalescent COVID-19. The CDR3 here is CASSLGTSIHEQYF. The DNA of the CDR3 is TGTGCCAGCAGCTTAGGGACTAGCATCCACGAGCAGTACTTC.